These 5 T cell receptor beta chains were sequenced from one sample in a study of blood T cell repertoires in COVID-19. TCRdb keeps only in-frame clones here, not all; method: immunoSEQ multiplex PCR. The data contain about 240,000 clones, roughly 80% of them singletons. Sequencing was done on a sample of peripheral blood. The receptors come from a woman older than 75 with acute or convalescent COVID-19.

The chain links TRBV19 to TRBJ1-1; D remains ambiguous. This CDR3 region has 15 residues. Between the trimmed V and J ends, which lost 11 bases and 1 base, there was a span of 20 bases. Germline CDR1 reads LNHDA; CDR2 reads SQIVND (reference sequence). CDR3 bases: TGTGCCTCATCACCCCATCAGGCGGGGAACACTGAAGCTTTCTTT. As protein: CASSPHQAGNTEAFF.

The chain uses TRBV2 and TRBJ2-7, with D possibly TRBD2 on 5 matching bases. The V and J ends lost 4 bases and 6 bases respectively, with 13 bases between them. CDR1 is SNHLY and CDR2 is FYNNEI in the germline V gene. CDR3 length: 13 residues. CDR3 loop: CASSGSVFSEQYF. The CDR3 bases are TGTGCCAGCAGTGGTAGCGTGTTTTCCGAGCAGTACTTC.

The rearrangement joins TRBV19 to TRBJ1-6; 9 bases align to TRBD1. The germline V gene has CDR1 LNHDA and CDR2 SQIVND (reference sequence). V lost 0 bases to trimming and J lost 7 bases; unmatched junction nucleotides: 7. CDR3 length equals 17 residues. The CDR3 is CASSIEDRGPANSPLHF. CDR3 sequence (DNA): TGTGCCAGTAGTATAGAGGACAGGGGACCGGCGAATTCACCCCTCCACTTT.

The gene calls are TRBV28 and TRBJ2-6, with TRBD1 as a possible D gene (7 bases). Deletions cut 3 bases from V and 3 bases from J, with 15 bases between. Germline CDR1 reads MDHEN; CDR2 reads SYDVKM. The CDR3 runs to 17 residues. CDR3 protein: CASSLPAGGLGANVLTF. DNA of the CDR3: TGTGCCAGCAGTTTGCCGGCAGGGGGACTTGGGGCCAACGTCCTGACTTTC.

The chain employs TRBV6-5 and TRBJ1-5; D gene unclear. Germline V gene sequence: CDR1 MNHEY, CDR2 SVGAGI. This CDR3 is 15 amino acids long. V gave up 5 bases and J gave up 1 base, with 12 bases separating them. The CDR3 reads CASSTVSGSNQPQHF. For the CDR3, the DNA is TGTGCCAGCAGTACAGTGAGCGGGAGCAATCAGCCCCAGCATTTT.